These 21 T cell receptor beta chains share one sample of origin, sequenced in a study of T cell changes during pregnancy in multiple sclerosis. Sequenced by immunoSEQ multiplex PCR; TCRdb stores in-frame clones only, minus some. The sample records 80,000 or so clones, 90% to 95% being singletons. The source was peripheral blood, collected before pregnancy. The source is a female donor with multiple sclerosis, enrolled in a pregnancy study.

This CDR3 is CASSPLTGNTDTQYF. CDR3 nucleotide sequence: TGTGCCAGCTCACCATTAACGGGGAATACAGATACGCAGTATTTT. V usage is TRBV18 and J usage is TRBJ2-3; D is possibly TRBD2 (5 bases). Germline lookup yields CDR1 KGHSH and CDR2 LQKENI. V was clipped by 2 bases and J by 3 bases, with 12 bases between them. The CDR3 extends over 15 amino acids.

As DNA, the CDR3 is TGCGCCAGCAGCTTGCTTGGGACAGGGGAGCGTGAAAAACTGTTTTTT. Amino acid sequence: CASSLLGTGEREKLFF. V is TRBV5-1 and J is TRBJ1-4; 10 nucleotides agree with TRBD1. The junction had 7 bases not matched to a gene; V was cut back by 1 base and J by 7 bases. Germline CDR1 is SGHRS and CDR2 is YFSETQ. The length of the CDR3 is 16 residues.

The CDR3 loop is CASSLRLDSNQPQHF. The CDR3 DNA follows: TGCGCCAGCAGCTTGAGGCTGGATAGCAATCAGCCCCAGCATTTT. The chain recombines TRBV4-1 with TRBJ1-5; D uncertain. Germline values: CDR1 MGHRA, CDR2 YSYEKL. The CDR3 covers 15 residues. Between the trimmed V and J ends, which lost 5 bases and 0 bases, there was a span of 11 bases.

The chain is built from TRBV6-1 and TRBJ2-3, with no clear D. Trimming left V 5 bases short and J 0 bases short, with 9 bases between. This CDR3 contains 14 residues. In germline, CDR1 is MNHNS, CDR2 SASEGT. CDR3 nucleotide sequence: TGTGCCAGCAGTATAGTGACAAGCACAGATACGCAGTATTTT. Protein: CASSIVTSTDTQYF.

The chain links TRBV7-9 to TRBJ2-7, with D perhaps matching TRBD2 (5 bases). Germline lookup yields CDR1 SEHNR and CDR2 FQNEAQ (reference sequence). The CDR3 runs 14 residues. V lost 3 bases to trimming and J lost 3 bases, with 12 bases between them. For the CDR3, the DNA is TGTGCCAGCAGCTTTGAGGGCTCTTACTACGAGCAGTACTTC. The encoded protein is CASSFEGSYYEQYF. The variable domain in full, completed from reference TRBV7-9 and TRBJ2-7, reads DTGVSQNPRHKITKRGQNVTFRCDPISEHNRLYWYRQTLGQGPEFLTYFQNEAQLEKSRLLSDRFSAERPKGSFSTLEIQRTEQGDSAMYLCASSFEGSYYEQYFGPGTRLTVT.

This chain uses TRBV28 with TRBJ1-1, with 7 bases matching TRBD1. Per germline, CDR1 MDHEN and CDR2 SYDVKM. The CDR3 is made up of 15 amino acids. Trimming at V came to 2 bases and at J to 1 base, leaving 4 bases not matched to a gene. The CDR3 nucleotides are TGTGCCAGCAGTTTAGAGGGGGCGCGGAACACTGAAGCTTTCTTT. Residues: CASSLEGARNTEAFF. The full variable domain, with the rest looked up from reference TRBV28 and TRBJ1-1, is DVKVTQSSRYLVKRTGEKVFLECVQDMDHENMFWYRQDPGLGLRLIYFSYDVKMKEKGDIPEGYSVSREKKERFSLILESASTNQTSMYLCASSLEGARNTEAFFGQGTRLTVV.

The V call is TRBV14, the J call TRBJ1-2, with 8 positions matching TRBD1. The junction had 4 bases not matched to a gene; V was cut back by 0 bases and J by 4 bases. Germline loops: CDR1 SGHDN, CDR2 FVKESK. The CDR3 totals 15 residues. The DNA of the CDR3 is TGTGCCAGCAGCCAAGACTGGACAGGGCTCTATGGCTACACCTTC. The encoded protein is CASSQDWTGLYGYTF.

The chain carries TRBV29-1 and TRBJ2-7; 7 bases fit TRBD2. The CDR3 totals 17 residues. CDR1 is SQVTM, CDR2 ANQGSEA, per germline. V trimming: 4 bases; J trimming: 5 bases; junction bases outside the gene matches: 20. The CDR3 reads CSVVGLGEGLWRDEQYF. CDR3 DNA: TGCAGCGTTGTAGGGCTGGGGGAGGGCCTTTGGAGGGACGAGCAGTACTTC.

The chain combines TRBV7-2 with TRBJ2-7; D unresolved. Trimming took 4 bases from V and 3 from J, leaving 10 bases between them. The V gene's germline CDR1 is SGHTA and CDR2 FQGNSA. The CDR3 extends over 13 amino acids. The CDR3 DNA sequence: TGTGCCAGCAGCTCAGCAGACTTCTACGAGCAGTACTTC. Translating it yields CASSSADFYEQYF.

The CDR3 spells CASSLGTGGNEKLFF. Here the CDR3 DNA reads TGCGCCAGCAGCTTGGGGACAGGGGGAAATGAAAAACTGTTTTTT. The chain recombines TRBV5-1 with TRBJ1-4, with 10 bases matching TRBD1. The germline V gene has CDR1 SGHRS and CDR2 YFSETQ. This CDR3 comprises 15 residues. J lost 5 bases, V lost 0 bases, and 1 base had no gene match.

This clone occurred once. This rearrangement joins TRBV29-1 to TRBJ2-3; D is possibly TRBD1 (6 bases). V lost 2 bases and J 2 bases, leaving 14 bases between the germline ends. Germline V gives CDR1 SQVTM, CDR2 ANQGSEA. CDR3 length: 15 residues. The chain's CDR3 is CSVETLGGNTDTQYF. In DNA form, the CDR3 reads TGCAGCGTTGAAACGCTAGGGGGAAACACAGATACGCAGTATTTT.

The chain has TRBV6-6 and TRBJ2-3; 11 nucleotides match TRBD2. This CDR3 region has 15 residues. J was trimmed by 3 bases and V by 7 bases; bases with no gene match: 6. Germline V gives CDR1 MNHNY, CDR2 SVGAGI (reference sequence). The CDR3 sequence: CASTPGTSGTDTQYF. The CDR3 bases are TGTGCCAGCACCCCCGGGACTAGCGGAACAGATACGCAGTATTTT.

The chain recombines TRBV19 with TRBJ2-3; D is ambiguous. The germline gives CDR1 LNHDA, CDR2 SQIVND (reference sequence). The CDR3 covers 13 residues. Trimming cost V 4 bases and J 6 bases, with 11 bases left between them. This chain's CDR3 is CASSKRSADTQYF. DNA of the CDR3: TGTGCCAGTAGTAAAAGATCCGCGGATACGCAGTATTTT.

The chain joins TRBV9 to TRBJ1-2, with TRBD1 identical over 7 bases. Germline values: CDR1 SGDLS, CDR2 YYNGEE. With V trimmed by 2 bases and J by 6 bases, 7 bases remained unmatched. There are 14 residues in the CDR3. In DNA, the CDR3 is TGTGCCAGCAGCGTGCGACAGGGCCAAGATGGCTACACCTTC. Amino acids: CASSVRQGQDGYTF. Filled out from reference TRBV9 and TRBJ1-2, the complete variable domain reads DSGVTQTPKHLITATGQRVTLRCSPRSGDLSVYWYQQSLDQGLQFLIQYYNGEERAKGNILERFSAQQFPDLHSELNLSSLELGDSALYFCASSVRQGQDGYTFGSGTRLTVV.

V is TRBV4-3 and J is TRBJ2-1, with 9 positions matching TRBD2. Losses at the gene ends were 4 bases for V and 2 bases for J; bases not matched to a gene: 6. The germline V gene encodes CDR1 LGHNA and CDR2 YSLEER. There are 16 residues in the CDR3. CDR3 bases: TGCGCCAGCAGCCTTACAGCGGGAGGTCCCTACAATGAGCAGTTCTTC. This codes for CASSLTAGGPYNEQFF.

The V call is TRBV6-6, the J call TRBJ2-1; possible D gene TRBD1, 6 bases. The V end was cut by 6 bases, the J end by 3 bases, with 9 bases between. Germline V gene sequence: CDR1 MNHNY, CDR2 SVGAGI (reference sequence). This CDR3 is built from 13 residues. DNA of the CDR3: TGTGCCAGCAGCCCGGACAGCTACAATGAGCAGTTCTTC. Amino acid sequence: CASSPDSYNEQFF.

CDR3 sequence (DNA): TGTGCCAGCAGCTCCCTGATAGCGGGAGTTGGCGAGCAGTACTTC. It codes for CASSSLIAGVGEQYF. V and J are TRBV7-9 and TRBJ2-7; 9 positions match TRBD2. With 4 bases clipped from V and 6 bases from J, the junction kept 10 bases outside the gene matches. CDR1 is SEHNR and CDR2 is FQNEAQ in the germline V gene (reference sequence). The CDR3 is 15 amino acids.

A single count supports this clone. This chain links TRBV29-1 with TRBJ2-3; D uncertain. Germline V gives CDR1 SQVTM, CDR2 ANQGSEA. The CDR3 covers 13 residues. The germline V and J ends were trimmed by 8 bases and 1 base, with 13 bases remaining between them. The CDR3 DNA follows: TGCAGCCCAAGACGGGTAGGCACAGATACGCAGTATTTT. This gives the protein CSPRRVGTDTQYF.

The genes are TRBV6-7 and TRBJ2-5, with D possibly TRBD2 on 6 matching bases. TRBV6-7 is assigned to the ORF class and has an uncertain function. CDR3 length: 16 amino acids. With 5 bases removed from V and 2 bases from J, the gap between germline ends came to 18 bases. CDR3 DNA sequence: TGTGCCAGCAGTATCCCGTTTGGGGGAGGACAAGAGACCCAGTACTTC. It codes for CASSIPFGGGQETQYF.

The chain links TRBV27 to TRBJ2-1; 7 nucleotides line up with TRBD2. Germline CDR1 reads MNHEY; CDR2 reads SMNVEV (reference sequence). The CDR3 spans 14 residues. The V and J ends lost 4 bases and 5 bases, in that order; junction bases with no gene match: 5. The CDR3 loop reads CASSSTGTNNEQFF. The CDR3 nucleotides are TGTGCCAGCAGTTCAACCGGGACTAACAATGAGCAGTTCTTC.

The chain couples TRBV11-2 to TRBJ2-3; TRBD2 might be the D (6 bases). Germline CDR1 and CDR2: SGHAT and FQNNGV. V was clipped by 5 bases and J by 2 bases, with 26 bases between them. The CDR3 covers 19 residues. In DNA form, the CDR3 reads TGTGCCAGCAGCCCTCGAACCGGGGCCGGGACTTGGGCCACAGATACGCAGTATTTT. Residues: CASSPRTGAGTWATDTQYF.